This T cell receptor beta chain appears in the sequencing data of a study of blood T cell repertoires in COVID-19 (dated by TCRdb to the early 2020s). Broadly, across the study: Collaborator samples came from the United States, Italy and Spain and covered acute and convalescent phases of COVID-19. The prospective study material was composed of cDNA or gDNA derived from T cells, B-cell-depleted T cells, or PBMCs. Subjects who had been exposed to COVID-19, were actively infected with it, or had recovered from it provided the deeply sampled blood TCRbeta repertoires that made up the dataset. The repertoires were released in a freely available public database meant as a resource for research on the immune response to SARS-CoV-2. The samples were drawn from two sources: the first 160 participants of the ongoing ImmuneRACE study, and 950 to 1,500 subjects contributed by 6 global collaborators. The sample metadata nearly always contained a de-identified subject ID, COVID-19 status, age in years and sex. Where available, HLA class I and class II types were taken from metadata supplied by the sample provider and were not determined by assay-based typing.

At one collaborating source in Seattle, patients were enrolled during active infection and were followed longitudinally through the course of disease. Each collaborating institution followed its own protocols to collect whole blood in K2EDTA tubes. For TCRbeta analysis, collaborators shipped samples in one of three forms: frozen whole blood, isolated PBMCs, or DNA extracted from either of those sample types. The paper as a whole reports these results and caveats: Clinical and demographic metadata were provided uncurated, with the amount varying by source and participant.

Comments on this clone: Its antigen specificity is not known. Base qualities are not recorded, but no much larger clone differs from it by a single base.

CDR1 and CDR2, looked up from the germline V gene (reference sequence), are SGHNT and YYREEE. The CDR3 covers 17 residues, taking in both the cysteine and the phenylalanine. Of the read, only the CDR3 DNA is kept; its 51 bases are in frame from base 1. V has 4 bases trimmed and J has 0 bases trimmed; junction bases matching no gene number 8. TCRbeta CDR3 regions were amplified from genomic DNA using the immunoSEQ Assay, a bias-controlled multiplex PCR. The study's processing was this. The number of nucleated cells in each sample was estimated from the amplification of reference gene primers within the assay. To quantify the absolute abundance of each unique TCRbeta CDR3 rearrangement, sequence reads were collapsed and filtered. Productive Simpson clonality was computed per sample as the square root of Simpson's diversity index over productive rearrangements. The table was pulled from immuneACCESS by TCRdb, which kept in-frame rearrangements only. Such tables lose some clones; where checked, under half of the loss comes from unresolved V genes, and the rest has no known cause. V and J calls and clone size are copied from that table; D and trimming were computed from the DNA. Here the sample has over 35,000 clones; just under 90% occur a single time. The leading ten clones occupy about 3.7% of the sample.

Sequenced material: peripheral blood. The receptor comes from a man in his forties or fifties with COVID-19, enrolled during active disease. Rearrangement joined TRBV5-4 to TRBJ2-1; TRBD2 matches 9 bases in the middle. The DNA is TGTGCCAGCAGCGGACTTAGCGGGGGAAGCTCCTACAATGAGCAGTTCTTC. It translates to CASSGLSGGSSYNEQFF.